This TCR beta chain was captured by sequencing in a study of resident and recirculating memory T cells in vitiligo. Study-wide background: Shave-biopsy epidermis from lesional and nonlesional skin was sequenced alongside PBMCs.

The germline V gene has CDR1 SGHDN and CDR2 FVKESK. This CDR3 region has 13 residues. Trimming removed 1 base from V and 7 bases from J, with 5 bases in between. Sequenced by immunoSEQ multiplex PCR; TCRdb stores in-frame clones only, minus some. The sample shows 40,000 to 45,000 clones, about nine tenths of them seen only once. This clone was detected only once. The receptor comes from a male donor with vitiligo. The genes are TRBV14 and TRBJ1-6, with no clear D. Sequenced: blood. The CDR3 loop reads CASSQVLNSPLHF. As DNA, the CDR3 is TGTGCCAGCAGCCAAGTGCTAAATTCACCCCTCCACTTT.